This T cell receptor (beta chain) was profiled in a study of shared clonotypes between healthy human individuals. Findings and limits, study-wide: Clonotypes not shared had lower generation probabilities than those common to all four donors.

Repertoires were generated with immunoSEQ multiplex PCR, while TCRdb's copy carries only in-frame clones and drops some. The sample carries about 2 million clones, roughly 95% recorded once. On this clone: As yet, its antigen is unknown. Within the sample, other DNA sequences also encode this same CDR3.

The V and J ends lost 4 bases and 8 bases respectively, with 11 bases between them. Germline CDR1 GTSNPN, CDR2 SVGIG (reference sequence). This CDR3 has 11 residues. This chain connects TRBV30 to TRBJ1-2; D ambiguous. Material: naive CD4+ T cells sorted from blood. Noted subset: CD45RA+ positively selected. This receptor was identified in a man between 18 and 29 years old in good health. The CDR3, as DNA: TGTGCCTGGAACGGACGCGGGGGCTACACCTTC. This codes for CAWNGRGGYTF.